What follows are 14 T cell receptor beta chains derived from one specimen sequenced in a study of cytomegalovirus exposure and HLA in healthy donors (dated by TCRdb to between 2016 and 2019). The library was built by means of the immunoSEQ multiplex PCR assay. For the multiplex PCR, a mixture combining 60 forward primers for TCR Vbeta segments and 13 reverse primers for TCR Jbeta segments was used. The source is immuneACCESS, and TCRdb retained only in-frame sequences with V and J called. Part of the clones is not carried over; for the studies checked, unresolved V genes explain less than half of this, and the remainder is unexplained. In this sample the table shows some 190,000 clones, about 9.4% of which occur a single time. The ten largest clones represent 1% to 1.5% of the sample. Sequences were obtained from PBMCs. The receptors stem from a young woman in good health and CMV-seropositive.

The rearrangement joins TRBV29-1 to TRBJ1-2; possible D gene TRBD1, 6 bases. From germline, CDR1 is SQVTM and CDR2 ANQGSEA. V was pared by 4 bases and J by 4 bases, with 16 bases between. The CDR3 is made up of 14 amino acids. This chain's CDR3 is CSVGLAGAGYGYTF. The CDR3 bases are TGCAGCGTTGGATTGGCGGGGGCTGGCTATGGCTACACCTTC.

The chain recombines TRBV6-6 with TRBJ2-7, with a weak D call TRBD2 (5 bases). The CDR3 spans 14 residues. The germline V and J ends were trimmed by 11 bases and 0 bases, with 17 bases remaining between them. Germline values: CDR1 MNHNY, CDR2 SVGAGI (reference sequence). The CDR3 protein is CAVTPRTHSYEQYF. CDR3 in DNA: TGTGCCGTCACACCGCGGACTCACTCCTACGAGCAGTACTTC.

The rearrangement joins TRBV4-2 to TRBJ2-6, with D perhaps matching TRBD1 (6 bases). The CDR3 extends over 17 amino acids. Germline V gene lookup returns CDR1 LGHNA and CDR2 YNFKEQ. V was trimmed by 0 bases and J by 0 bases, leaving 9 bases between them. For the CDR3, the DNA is TGTGCCAGCAGCCAAGATATGGGGGCCTCTGGGGCCAACGTCCTGACTTTC. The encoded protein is CASSQDMGASGANVLTF.

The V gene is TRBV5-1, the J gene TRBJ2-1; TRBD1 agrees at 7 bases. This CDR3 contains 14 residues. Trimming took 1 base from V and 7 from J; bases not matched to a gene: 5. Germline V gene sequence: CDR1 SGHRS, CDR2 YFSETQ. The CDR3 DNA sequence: TGCGCCAGCAGCTTGACCTCAGGGGGAAATGAGCAGTTCTTC. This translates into CASSLTSGGNEQFF. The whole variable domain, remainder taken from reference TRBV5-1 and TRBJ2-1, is KAGVTQTPRYLIKTRGQQVTLSCSPISGHRSVSWYQQTPGQGLQFLFEYFSETQRNKGNFPGRFSGRQFSNSRSEMNVSTLELGDSALYLCASSLTSGGNEQFFGPGTRLTVL.

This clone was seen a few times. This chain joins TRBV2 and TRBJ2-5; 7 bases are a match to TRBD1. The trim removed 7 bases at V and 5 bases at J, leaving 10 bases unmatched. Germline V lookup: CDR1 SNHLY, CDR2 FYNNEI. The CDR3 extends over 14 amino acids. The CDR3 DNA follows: TGTGCCAGCACAGGGAACAGGGGCACTGAGACCCAGTACTTC. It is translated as CASTGNRGTETQYF.

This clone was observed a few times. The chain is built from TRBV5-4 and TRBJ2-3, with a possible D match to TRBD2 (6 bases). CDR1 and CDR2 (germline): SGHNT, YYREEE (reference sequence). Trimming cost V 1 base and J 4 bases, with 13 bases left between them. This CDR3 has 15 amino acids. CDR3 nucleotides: TGTGCCAGCAGCTTGTCGGCGGGAAGGGCAGATACGCAGTATTTT. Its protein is CASSLSAGRADTQYF.

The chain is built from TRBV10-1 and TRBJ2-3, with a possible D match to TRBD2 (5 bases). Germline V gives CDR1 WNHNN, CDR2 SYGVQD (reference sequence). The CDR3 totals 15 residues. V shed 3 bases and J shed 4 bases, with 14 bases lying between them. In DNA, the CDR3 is TGCGCCAGCAGTGATTATAGCGCCGGGGCAGATACGCAGTATTTT. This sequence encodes CASSDYSAGADTQYF.

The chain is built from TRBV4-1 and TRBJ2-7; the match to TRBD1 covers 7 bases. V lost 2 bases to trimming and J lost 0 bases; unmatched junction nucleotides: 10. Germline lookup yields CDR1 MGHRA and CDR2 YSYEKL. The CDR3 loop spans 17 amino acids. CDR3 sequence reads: CASSQHGPGTVSYEQYF. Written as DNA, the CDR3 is TGCGCCAGCAGCCAACACGGCCCGGGGACAGTCTCCTACGAGCAGTACTTC.

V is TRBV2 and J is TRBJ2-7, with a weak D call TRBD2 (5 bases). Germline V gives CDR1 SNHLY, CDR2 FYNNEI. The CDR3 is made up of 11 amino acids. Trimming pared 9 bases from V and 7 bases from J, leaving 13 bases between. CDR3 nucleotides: TGTGCCAGAAGCGGATATCTGGAGCAGTACTTC. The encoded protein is CARSGYLEQYF.

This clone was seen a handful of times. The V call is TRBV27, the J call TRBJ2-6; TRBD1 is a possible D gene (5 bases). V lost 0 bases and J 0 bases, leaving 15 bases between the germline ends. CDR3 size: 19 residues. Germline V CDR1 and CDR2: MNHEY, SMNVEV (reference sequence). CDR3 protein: CASSLSVRGQLSGANVLTF. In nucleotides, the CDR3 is TGTGCCAGCAGTTTATCAGTTAGGGGTCAACTCTCTGGGGCCAACGTCCTGACTTTC.

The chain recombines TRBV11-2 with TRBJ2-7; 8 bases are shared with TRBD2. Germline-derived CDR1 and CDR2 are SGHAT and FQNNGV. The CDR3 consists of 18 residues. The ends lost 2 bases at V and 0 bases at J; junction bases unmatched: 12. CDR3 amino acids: CASSLTASGPSSSYEQYF. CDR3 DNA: TGTGCCAGCAGCTTAACGGCTAGCGGGCCTAGCAGCTCCTACGAGCAGTACTTC. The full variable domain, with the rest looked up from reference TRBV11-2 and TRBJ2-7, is EAGVAQSPRYKIIEKRQSVAFWCNPISGHATLYWYQQILGQGPKLLIQFQNNGVVDDSQLPKDRFSAERLKGVDSTLKIQPAKLEDSAVYLCASSLTASGPSSSYEQYFGPGTRLTVT.

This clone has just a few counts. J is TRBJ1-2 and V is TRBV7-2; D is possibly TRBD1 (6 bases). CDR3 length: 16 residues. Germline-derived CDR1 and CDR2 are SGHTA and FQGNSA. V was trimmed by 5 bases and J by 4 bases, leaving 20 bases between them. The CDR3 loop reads CASSPSKARGLYGYTF. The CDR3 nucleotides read TGTGCCAGCAGCCCCTCCAAGGCCAGGGGCCTCTATGGCTACACCTTC.

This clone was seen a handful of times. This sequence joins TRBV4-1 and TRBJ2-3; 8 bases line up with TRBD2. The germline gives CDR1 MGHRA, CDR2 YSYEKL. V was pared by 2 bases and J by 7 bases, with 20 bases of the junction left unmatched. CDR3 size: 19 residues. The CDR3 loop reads CASSQRGTSGEATLNTQYF. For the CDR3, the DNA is TGCGCCAGCAGCCAAAGAGGAACTAGCGGAGAGGCCACTTTAAATACGCAGTATTTT.

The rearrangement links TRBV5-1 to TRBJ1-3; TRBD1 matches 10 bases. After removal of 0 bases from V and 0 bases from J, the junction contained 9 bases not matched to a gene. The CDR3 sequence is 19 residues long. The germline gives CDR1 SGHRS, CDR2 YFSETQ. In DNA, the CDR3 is TGCGCCAGCAGCTTGGCCGGGACAGGGGCTCCCCTCTCTGGAAACACCATATATTTT. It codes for CASSLAGTGAPLSGNTIYF. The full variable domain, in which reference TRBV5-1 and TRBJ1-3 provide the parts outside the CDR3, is KAGVTQTPRYLIKTRGQQVTLSCSPISGHRSVSWYQQTPGQGLQFLFEYFSETQRNKGNFPGRFSGRQFSNSRSEMNVSTLELGDSALYLCASSLAGTGAPLSGNTIYFGEGSWLTVV.